This TCR beta chain was captured by sequencing in a study of regulatory T cells in long-lasting Graves disease. Time point noted: persistent/refractory GD, antithyroid drugs over 5 years with positive TRAb. From PBMCs, RNA was extracted and then used to make the TCR library. EDTA tubes received nine milliliters of drawn peripheral blood. This clonotype appeared many times. What it binds is not known. The CDR3 contains 15 residues. Germline-derived CDR1 and CDR2 are MDHEN and SYDVKM. V dropped 3 bases and J dropped 3 bases, with 12 bases sitting between them. CDR3-region Arm-PCR and iRepertoire HTBI primers produced the TCR beta libraries. TCRdb processed the multiplex PCR reads anew with MiXCR; each CDR3 protein has one entry. The sample holds hundreds of thousands of distinct CDR3 sequences, roughly 20% seen once. Overall study results and limits: Lower TCR diversity was seen in persistent Graves' patients than in newly diagnosed ones.

This chain uses TRBV28 with TRBJ1-5; D ambiguous. The sequencing used peripheral blood mononuclear cells (PBMCs), collected when the disease was refractory, from a patient treated with antithyroid drugs. The clonotype originates from a female donor with Graves disease. CDR3 amino acids: CASSFFAGPNQPQHF. DNA for the CDR3: TGTGCCAGCAGTTTCTTCGCGGGTCCCAATCAGCCCCAGCATTTT.